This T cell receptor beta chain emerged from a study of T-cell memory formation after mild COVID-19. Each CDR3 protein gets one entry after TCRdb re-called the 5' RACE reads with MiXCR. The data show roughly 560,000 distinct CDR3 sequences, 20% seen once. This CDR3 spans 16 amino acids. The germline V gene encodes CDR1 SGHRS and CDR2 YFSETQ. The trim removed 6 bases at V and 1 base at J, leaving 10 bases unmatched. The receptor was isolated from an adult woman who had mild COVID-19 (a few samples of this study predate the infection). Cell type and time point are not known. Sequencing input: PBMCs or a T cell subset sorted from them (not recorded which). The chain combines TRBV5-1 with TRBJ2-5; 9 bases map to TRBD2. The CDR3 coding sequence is TGCGCCAGCATCCGGCGAGTAGCGGGAGCCCAAGAGACCCAGTACTTC. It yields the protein CASIRRVAGAQETQYF.